This is a list of T cell receptor beta chains from one sample in a study of identifying expanded T cells in peripheral blood. Assay used: immunoSEQ multiplex PCR; TCRdb lists only in-frame clones, some missing. The table includes over 65,000 clones, approximately 90% detected once. The sequenced sample consisted of blood. The receptor set was obtained from a person aged 18 to 70 in good health. CDR3s include the opening cysteine and the closing phenylalanine or tryptophan. A D gene is named only where the DNA matches it firmly. The size entry is marked missing in some rows and otherwise reads once, few, many or a size class.

j_call d_call v_call clone_size cdr3_aa cdr3_nt
TRBJ1-2 . TRBV6-6 . CASRATQTNYGYTF TGTGCCAGCAGAGCGACACAAACTAACTATGGCTACACCTTC
TRBJ1-2 . TRBV6-5 once CASSLGYGYGYTF TGTGCCAGCAGTCTGGGGTACGGCTATGGCTACACCTTC
TRBJ2-6 . TRBV6-4 . CASSDSGVSGANVLTF TGTGCCAGCAGTGACTCAGGCGTCTCTGGGGCCAACGTCCTGACTTTC
TRBJ1-4 . TRBV2 . CASSATTTANEKLFF TGTGCCAGCAGTGCAACGACGACAGCTAATGAAAAACTGTTTTTT
TRBJ2-3 . TRBV5-6 . CASSFGSDTQYF TGTGCCAGCAGCTTCGGGTCAGATACGCAGTATTTT
TRBJ1-3 . TRBV30 . CAWSVREGSGNTIYF TGTGCCTGGAGTGTACGGGAAGGGTCTGGAAACACCATATATTTT
TRBJ1-5 . TRBV4-1 . CASSLRGNQPQHF TGCGCCAGCAGCCTCAGAGGGAATCAGCCCCAGCATTTT
TRBJ2-3 . TRBV9 . CASSVEDTQYF TGTGCCAGCAGCGTAGAAGATACGCAGTATTTT
TRBJ1-1 . TRBV18 few CASSPQEDAEAFF TGTGCCAGCTCACCCCAGGAGGACGCTGAAGCTTTCTTT
TRBJ1-1 TRBD1 TRBV29-1 . CSVRQGNTEAFF TGCAGCGTCAGACAGGGAAACACTGAAGCTTTCTTT
TRBJ1-4 TRBD1 TRBV19 . CASSIEPGQVNEKLFF TGTGCCAGTAGTATAGAACCGGGACAGGTTAATGAAAAACTGTTTTTT
TRBJ2-7 . TRBV29-1 . CSVESVSPHQGPYEQYF TGCAGCGTTGAAAGTGTCTCACCCCACCAGGGTCCCTACGAGCAGTACTTC
TRBJ2-1 . TRBV7-9 once CASSSQYNEQFF TGTGCCAGCAGCTCTCAGTATAATGAGCAGTTCTTC
TRBJ1-4 . TRBV7-2 . CASSSSGLGNEKLFF TGTGCCAGCAGCTCCTCAGGGCTAGGGAATGAAAAACTGTTTTTT
TRBJ1-4 . TRBV5-1 . CASSFIGTNEKLFF TGCGCCAGCAGCTTTATAGGAACTAATGAAAAACTGTTTTTT
TRBJ2-3 . TRBV18 . CASSPPGIMDTQYF TGTGCCAGCTCACCACCGGGGATTATGGATACGCAGTATTTT
TRBJ2-3 TRBD1 TRBV5-1 . CASSLSVGQGTDTQYF TGCGCCAGCAGCCTAAGTGTGGGACAGGGTACAGATACGCAGTATTTT
TRBJ2-7 . TRBV6-1 . CASSNYEQYF TGTGCCAGCAGTAACTACGAGCAGTACTTC
TRBJ2-1 . TRBV2 . CASVGGLGNYNEQFF TGTGCCAGCGTTGGGGGACTCGGCAATTACAATGAGCAGTTCTTC
TRBJ1-5 . TRBV9 . CASSVGSGQPQHF TGTGCCAGCAGCGTAGGGTCAGGTCAGCCCCAGCATTTT
TRBJ2-1 TRBD2 TRBV7-3 . CASSRLAGPEQFF TGTGCCAGCAGTCGACTAGCGGGTCCTGAGCAGTTCTTC
TRBJ2-7 TRBD2 TRBV19 once CASSTLAGATYEQYF TGTGCCAGTAGTACACTAGCGGGGGCAACCTACGAGCAGTACTTC